The table lists the clone carrying this T cell receptor beta chain with many counts. With sequencing, the targeted depth ranged from 1 in 200,000 to 1 in 1 million T cells. Profiling relied on immunoSEQ multiplex PCR, and the TCRdb table lists in-frame clones only, not all of them. The sample holds 200,000 to 250,000 clones, approximately 79% seen once. This entry comes from a study of cytotoxic CD8 clonotypes in ibrutinib-treated CLL. Study details: Recorded responses included around 25 partial and 2 complete; following median 68 months, approximately 15 stayed remitted and about 12 progressed.

This CDR3 has 12 residues. Germline V lookup: CDR1 SEHNR, CDR2 FQNEAQ (reference sequence). V was shortened by 5 bases and J by 10 bases, with 14 bases between the two germline ends. The specimen comprised PBMCs, sampled after 12 months of ibrutinib treatment. The V gene is TRBV7-9, the J gene TRBJ1-2; no reliable D call. This sequence originates from a human donor with chronic lymphocytic leukemia. The CDR3 sequence is CASSPPGEDYTF. As DNA, the CDR3 is TGTGCCAGCAGCCCCCCTGGAGAGGACTACACCTTC.